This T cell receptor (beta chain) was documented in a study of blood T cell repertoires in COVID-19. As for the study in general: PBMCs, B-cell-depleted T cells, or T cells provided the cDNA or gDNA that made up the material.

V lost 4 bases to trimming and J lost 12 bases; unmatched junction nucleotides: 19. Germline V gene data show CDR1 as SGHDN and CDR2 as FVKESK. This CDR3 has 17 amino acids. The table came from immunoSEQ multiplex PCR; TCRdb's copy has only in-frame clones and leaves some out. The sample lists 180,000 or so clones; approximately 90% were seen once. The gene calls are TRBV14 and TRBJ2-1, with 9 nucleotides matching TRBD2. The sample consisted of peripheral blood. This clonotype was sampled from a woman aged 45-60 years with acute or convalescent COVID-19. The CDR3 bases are TGTGCCAGCAGCCGAGGGGTTGAGCGGGAGGAAGAGCTACTGCAGTTCTTC. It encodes CASSRGVEREEELLQFF.